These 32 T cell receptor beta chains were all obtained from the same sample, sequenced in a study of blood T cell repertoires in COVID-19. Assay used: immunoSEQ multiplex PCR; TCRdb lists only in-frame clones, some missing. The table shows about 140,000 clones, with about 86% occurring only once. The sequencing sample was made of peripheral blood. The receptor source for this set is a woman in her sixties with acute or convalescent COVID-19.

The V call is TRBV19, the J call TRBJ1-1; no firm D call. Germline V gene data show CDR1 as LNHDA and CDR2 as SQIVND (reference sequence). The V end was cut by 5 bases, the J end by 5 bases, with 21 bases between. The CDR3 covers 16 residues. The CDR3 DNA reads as TGTGCCAGTAGTCTTGGGAGAGCCGGGCGGCGGACTGAAGCTTTCTTT. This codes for CASSLGRAGRRTEAFF.

The DNA of the CDR3 is TGTGCCAGTAGTATCCAACAGGGGCTTCGAGGCACTGAAGCTTTCTTT. This translates into CASSIQQGLRGTEAFF. The V call is TRBV19, the J call TRBJ1-1; 7 bases are shared with TRBD1. The CDR3 spans 16 residues. The V gene end was trimmed by 3 bases and the J gene end by 4 bases; junction bases not matched to a gene: 11. Germline V lookup: CDR1 LNHDA, CDR2 SQIVND (reference sequence). Full variable domain (missing parts from reference TRBV19 and TRBJ1-1): DGGITQSPKYLFRKEGQNVTLSCEQNLNHDAMYWYRQDPGQGLRLIYYSQIVNDFQKGDIAEGYSVSREKKESFPLTVTSAQKNPTAFYLCASSIQQGLRGTEAFFGQGTRLTVV.

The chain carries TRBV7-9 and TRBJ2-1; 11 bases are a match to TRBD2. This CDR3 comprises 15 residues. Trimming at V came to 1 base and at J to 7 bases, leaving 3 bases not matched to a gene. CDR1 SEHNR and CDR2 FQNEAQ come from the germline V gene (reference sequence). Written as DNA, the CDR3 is TGTGCCAGCAGCTTAGTGTCTAGCGGGGGGAATGAGCAGTTCTTC. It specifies CASSLVSSGGNEQFF. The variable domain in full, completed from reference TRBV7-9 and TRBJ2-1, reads DTGVSQNPRHKITKRGQNVTFRCDPISEHNRLYWYRQTLGQGPEFLTYFQNEAQLEKSRLLSDRFSAERPKGSFSTLEIQRTEQGDSAMYLCASSLVSSGGNEQFFGPGTRLTVL.

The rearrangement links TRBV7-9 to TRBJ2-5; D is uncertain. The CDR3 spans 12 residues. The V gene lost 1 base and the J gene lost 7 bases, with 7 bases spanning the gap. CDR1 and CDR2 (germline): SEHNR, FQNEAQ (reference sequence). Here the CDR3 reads CASSLDSGTQYF. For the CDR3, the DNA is TGTGCCAGCAGCTTAGACTCTGGGACCCAGTACTTC.

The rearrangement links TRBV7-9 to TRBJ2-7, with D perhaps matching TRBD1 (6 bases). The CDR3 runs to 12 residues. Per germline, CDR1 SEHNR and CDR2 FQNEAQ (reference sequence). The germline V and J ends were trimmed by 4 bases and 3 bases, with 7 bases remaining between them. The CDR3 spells CASSWDIYEQYF. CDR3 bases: TGTGCCAGCAGCTGGGACATCTACGAGCAGTACTTC.

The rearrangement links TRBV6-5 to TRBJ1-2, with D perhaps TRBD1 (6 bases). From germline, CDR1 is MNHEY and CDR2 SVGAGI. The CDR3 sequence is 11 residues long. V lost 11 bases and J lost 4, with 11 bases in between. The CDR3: CAAGASYGYTF. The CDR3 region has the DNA TGTGCCGCAGGGGCGAGCTATGGCTACACCTTC.

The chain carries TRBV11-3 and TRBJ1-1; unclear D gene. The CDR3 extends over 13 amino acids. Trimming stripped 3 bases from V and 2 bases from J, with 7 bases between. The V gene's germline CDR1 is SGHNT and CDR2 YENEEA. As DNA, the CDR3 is TGTGCCAGCAGCTTTAATATAAACACTGAAGCTTTCTTT. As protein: CASSFNINTEAFF. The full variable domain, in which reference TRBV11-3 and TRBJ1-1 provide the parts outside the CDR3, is EAGVVQSPRYKIIEKKQPVAFWCNPISGHNTLYWYLQNLGQGPELLIRYENEEAVDDSQLPKDRFSAERLKGVDSTLKIQPAELGDSAVYLCASSFNINTEAFFGQGTRLTVV.

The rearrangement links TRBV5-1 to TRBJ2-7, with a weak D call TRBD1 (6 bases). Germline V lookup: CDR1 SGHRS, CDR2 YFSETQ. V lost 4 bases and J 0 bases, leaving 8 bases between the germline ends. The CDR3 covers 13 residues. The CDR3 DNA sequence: TGCGCCAGCAGCAAGGACAGCTCCTACGAGCAGTACTTC. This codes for CASSKDSSYEQYF.

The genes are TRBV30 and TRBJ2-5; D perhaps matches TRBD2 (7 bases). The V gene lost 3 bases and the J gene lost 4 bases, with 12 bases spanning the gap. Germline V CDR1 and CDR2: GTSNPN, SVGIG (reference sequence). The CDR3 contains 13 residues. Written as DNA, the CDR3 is TGTGCCTGGAGAAAGGGGGGGGCAGAGACCCAGTACTTC. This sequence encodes CAWRKGGAETQYF.

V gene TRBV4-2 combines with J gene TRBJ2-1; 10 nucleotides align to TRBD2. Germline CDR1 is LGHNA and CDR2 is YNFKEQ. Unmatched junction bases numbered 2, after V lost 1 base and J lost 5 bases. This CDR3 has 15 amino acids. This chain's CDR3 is CASSQGLAGDNEQFF. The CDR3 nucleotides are TGTGCCAGCAGCCAAGGCCTAGCGGGGGACAATGAGCAGTTCTTC.

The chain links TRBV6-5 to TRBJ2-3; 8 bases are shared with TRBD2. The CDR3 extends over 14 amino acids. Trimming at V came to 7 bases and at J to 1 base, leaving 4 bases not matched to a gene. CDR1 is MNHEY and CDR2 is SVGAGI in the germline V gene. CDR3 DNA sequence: TGTGCCAGCACTCTAGCGGGTCGCACAGATACGCAGTATTTT. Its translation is CASTLAGRTDTQYF.

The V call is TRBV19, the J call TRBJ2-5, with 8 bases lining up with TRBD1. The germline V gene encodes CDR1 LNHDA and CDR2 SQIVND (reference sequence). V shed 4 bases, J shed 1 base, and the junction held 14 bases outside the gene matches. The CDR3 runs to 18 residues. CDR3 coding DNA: TGTGCCAGTAGTACTTGGTCCCAGGGGGCCATAATCCAAGAGACCCAGTACTTC. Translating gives CASSTWSQGAIIQETQYF.

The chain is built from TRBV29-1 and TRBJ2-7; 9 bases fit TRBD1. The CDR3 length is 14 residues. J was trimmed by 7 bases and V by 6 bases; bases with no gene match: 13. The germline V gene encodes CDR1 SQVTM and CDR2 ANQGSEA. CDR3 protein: CSVFAGTGMGEQYF. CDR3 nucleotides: TGCAGCGTGTTCGCCGGGACAGGGATGGGGGAGCAGTACTTC.

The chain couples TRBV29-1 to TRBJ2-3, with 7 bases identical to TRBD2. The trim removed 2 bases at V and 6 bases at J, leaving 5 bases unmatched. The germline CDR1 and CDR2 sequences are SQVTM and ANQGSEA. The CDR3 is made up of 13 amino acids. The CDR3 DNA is TGCAGCGTTGAATCACTAGCGATGGATACGCAGTATTTT. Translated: CSVESLAMDTQYF.

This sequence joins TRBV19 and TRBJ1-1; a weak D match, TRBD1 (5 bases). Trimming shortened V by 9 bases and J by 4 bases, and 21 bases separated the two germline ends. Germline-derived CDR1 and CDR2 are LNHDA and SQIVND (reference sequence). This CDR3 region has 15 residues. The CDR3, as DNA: TGTGCCAGCGCTATCTTTCAGGGAGGGAGCACTGAAGCTTTCTTT. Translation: CASAIFQGGSTEAFF.

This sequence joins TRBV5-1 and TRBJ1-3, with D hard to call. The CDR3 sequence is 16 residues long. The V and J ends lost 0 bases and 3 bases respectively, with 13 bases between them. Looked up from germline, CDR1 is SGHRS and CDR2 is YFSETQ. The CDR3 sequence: CASSLAGETGGNTIYF. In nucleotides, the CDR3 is TGCGCCAGCAGCTTGGCCGGGGAAACGGGTGGAAACACCATATATTTT. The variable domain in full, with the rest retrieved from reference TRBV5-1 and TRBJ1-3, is KAGVTQTPRYLIKTRGQQVTLSCSPISGHRSVSWYQQTPGQGLQFLFEYFSETQRNKGNFPGRFSGRQFSNSRSEMNVSTLELGDSALYLCASSLAGETGGNTIYFGEGSWLTVV.

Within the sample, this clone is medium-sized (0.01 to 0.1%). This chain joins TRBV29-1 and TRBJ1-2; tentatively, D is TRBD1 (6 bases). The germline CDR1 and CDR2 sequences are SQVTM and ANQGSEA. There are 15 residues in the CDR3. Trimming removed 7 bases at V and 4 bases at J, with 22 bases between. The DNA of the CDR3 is TGCAGCGCTCCTCCGGACGGGGCCAGGGGCTATGGCTACACCTTC. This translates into CSAPPDGARGYGYTF.

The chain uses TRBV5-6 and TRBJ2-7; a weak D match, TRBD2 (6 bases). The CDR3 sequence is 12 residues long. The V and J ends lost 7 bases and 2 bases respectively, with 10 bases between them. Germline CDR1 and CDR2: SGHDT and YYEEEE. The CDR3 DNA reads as TGTGCCAGCGGACGGAGGGCCTACGAGCAGTACTTC. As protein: CASGRRAYEQYF.

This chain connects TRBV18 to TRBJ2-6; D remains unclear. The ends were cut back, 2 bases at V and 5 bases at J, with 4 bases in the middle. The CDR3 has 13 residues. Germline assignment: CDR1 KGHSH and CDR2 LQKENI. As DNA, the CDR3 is TGTGCCAGCTCACCAAGCCGGGCCAACGTCCTGACTTTC. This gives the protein CASSPSRANVLTF.

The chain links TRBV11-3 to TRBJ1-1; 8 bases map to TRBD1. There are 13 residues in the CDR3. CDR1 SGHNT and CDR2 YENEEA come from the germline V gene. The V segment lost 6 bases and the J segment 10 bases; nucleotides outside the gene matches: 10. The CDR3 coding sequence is TGTGCCAGCAGTAGCAGGGGGCGATTACGAGCTTTCTTT. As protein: CASSSRGRLRAFF.

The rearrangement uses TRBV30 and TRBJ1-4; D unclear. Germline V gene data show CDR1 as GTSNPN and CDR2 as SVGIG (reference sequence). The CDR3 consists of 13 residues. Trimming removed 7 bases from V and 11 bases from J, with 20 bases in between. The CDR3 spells CASPAREGEKLFF. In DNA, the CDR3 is TGTGCCTCACCGGCCCGGGAGGGTGAGAAACTGTTTTTT.

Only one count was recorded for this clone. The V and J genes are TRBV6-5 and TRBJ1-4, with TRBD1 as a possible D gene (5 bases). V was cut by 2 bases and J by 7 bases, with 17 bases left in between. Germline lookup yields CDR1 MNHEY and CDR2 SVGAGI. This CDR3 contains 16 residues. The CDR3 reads CASSYRPEGVGEKLFF. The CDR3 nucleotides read TGTGCCAGCAGTTACCGACCCGAAGGGGTTGGTGAAAAACTGTTTTTT.

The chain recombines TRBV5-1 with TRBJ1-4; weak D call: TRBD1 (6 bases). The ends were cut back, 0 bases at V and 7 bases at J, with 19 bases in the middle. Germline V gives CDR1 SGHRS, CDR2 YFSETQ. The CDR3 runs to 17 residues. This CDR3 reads CASSLDGGSDRTEKLFF. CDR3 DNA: TGCGCCAGCAGCTTGGATGGGGGCAGTGACAGGACTGAAAAACTGTTTTTT.

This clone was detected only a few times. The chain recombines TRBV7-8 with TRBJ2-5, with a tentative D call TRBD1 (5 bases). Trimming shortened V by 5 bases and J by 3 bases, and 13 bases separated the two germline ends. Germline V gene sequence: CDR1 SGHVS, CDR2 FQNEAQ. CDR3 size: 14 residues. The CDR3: CASSPIVGEETQYF. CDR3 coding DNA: TGTGCCAGCAGCCCAATCGTAGGGGAAGAGACCCAGTACTTC.

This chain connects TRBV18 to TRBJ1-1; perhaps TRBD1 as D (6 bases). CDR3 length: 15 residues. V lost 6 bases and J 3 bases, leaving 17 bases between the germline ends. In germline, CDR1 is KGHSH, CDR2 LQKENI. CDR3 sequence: CASSQYNRAYTEAFF. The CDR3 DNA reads TGTGCCAGCTCCCAATATAACAGGGCTTACACTGAAGCTTTCTTT.

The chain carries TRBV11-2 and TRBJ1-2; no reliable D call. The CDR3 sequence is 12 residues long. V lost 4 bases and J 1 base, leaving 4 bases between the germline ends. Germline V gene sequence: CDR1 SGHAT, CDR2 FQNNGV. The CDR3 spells CASSSLNYGYTF. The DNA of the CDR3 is TGTGCCAGCAGCTCCCTTAACTATGGCTACACCTTC.

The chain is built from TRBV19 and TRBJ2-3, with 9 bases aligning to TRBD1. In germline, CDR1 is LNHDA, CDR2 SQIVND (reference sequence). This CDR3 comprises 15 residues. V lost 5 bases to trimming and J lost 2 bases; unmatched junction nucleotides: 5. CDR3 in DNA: TGTGCCAGTAGTCTCCGGACAGGGGACACAGATACGCAGTATTTT. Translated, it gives CASSLRTGDTDTQYF. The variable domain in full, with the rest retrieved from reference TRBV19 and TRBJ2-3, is DGGITQSPKYLFRKEGQNVTLSCEQNLNHDAMYWYRQDPGQGLRLIYYSQIVNDFQKGDIAEGYSVSREKKESFPLTVTSAQKNPTAFYLCASSLRTGDTDTQYFGPGTRLTVL.

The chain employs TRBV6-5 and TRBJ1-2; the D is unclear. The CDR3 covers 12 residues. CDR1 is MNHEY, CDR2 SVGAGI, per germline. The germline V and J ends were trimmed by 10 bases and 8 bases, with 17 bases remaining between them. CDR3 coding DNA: TGTGCCACCTTCCGGTCGCGTTCGGGCTACACCTTC. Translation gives CATFRSRSGYTF.

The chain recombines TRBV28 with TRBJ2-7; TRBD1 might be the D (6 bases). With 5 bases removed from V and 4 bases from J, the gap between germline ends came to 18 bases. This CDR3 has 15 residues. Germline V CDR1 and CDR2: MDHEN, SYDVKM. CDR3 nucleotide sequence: TGTGCCAGCAGTCCCGGGACAAGTATCGTTTACGAGCAGTACTTC. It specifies CASSPGTSIVYEQYF.

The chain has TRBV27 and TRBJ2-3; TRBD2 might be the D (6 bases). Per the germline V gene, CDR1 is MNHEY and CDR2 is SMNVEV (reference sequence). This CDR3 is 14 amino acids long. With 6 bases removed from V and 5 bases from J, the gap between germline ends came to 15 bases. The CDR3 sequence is CASRGRRELDTQYF. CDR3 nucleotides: TGTGCCAGCAGAGGGAGGCGGGAATTAGATACGCAGTATTTT.

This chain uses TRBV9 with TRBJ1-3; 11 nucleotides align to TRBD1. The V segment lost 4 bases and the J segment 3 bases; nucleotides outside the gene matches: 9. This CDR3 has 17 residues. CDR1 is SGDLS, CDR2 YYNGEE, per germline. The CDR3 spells CASSLDGQGAFGNTIYF. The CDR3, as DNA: TGTGCCAGCAGCCTCGACGGACAGGGGGCTTTTGGAAACACCATATATTTT.

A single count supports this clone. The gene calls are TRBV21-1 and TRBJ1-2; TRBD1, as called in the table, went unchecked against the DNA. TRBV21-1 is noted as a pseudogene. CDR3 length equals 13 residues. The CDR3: CASSKVRGNGYTF. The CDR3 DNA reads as TGTGCCAGCAGCAAAGTTAGGGGTAATGGCTACACCTTC.